Each of the 13 T cell receptor beta chains below was sequenced from the same sample in a study of cytomegalovirus exposure and HLA in healthy donors. PCR used 60 Vbeta primers and 13 Jbeta primers. Using immunoSEQ multiplex PCR, the repertoire was profiled, and TCRdb retains in-frame clones only, with some absent. Of 100,000 to 150,000 clones detected, more than 70% appear once; the ten largest clones hold under 5%. The material sequenced was PBMCs. The receptor set was obtained from a man younger than 40 in good health and CMV-seronegative.

The J gene is TRBJ1-2, the V gene TRBV7-5. TRBV7-5 is a pseudogene locus. The CDR3 covers 15 residues. CDR3 amino acids: CARSLGAGDDYGYTF. CDR3 nucleotide sequence: TGTGCCAGAAGCTTAGGGGCGGGGGACGACTATGGCTACACCTTC.

On this clone: Other DNA sequences in this sample translate to the same CDR3. The V call is TRBV7-8, the J call TRBJ1-5, with a possible D match to TRBD1 (6 bases). The CDR3 extends over 15 amino acids. From germline, CDR1 is SGHVS and CDR2 FQNEAQ. V was cut by 3 bases and J by 6 bases, with 15 bases left in between. In nucleotides, the CDR3 is TGTGCCAGCAGCTTGGGGGGAGGGGGTAGTCAGCCCCAGCATTTT. Encoded protein: CASSLGGGGSQPQHF.

The chain couples TRBV19 to TRBJ1-1; 8 bases are shared with TRBD1. The CDR3 has 12 amino acids. Per germline, CDR1 LNHDA and CDR2 SQIVND (reference sequence). J lost 8 bases, V lost 6 bases, and 5 bases had no gene match. The CDR3 bases are TGTGCCAGTAGAGCCCGGGACAGGGAAGCTTTCTTT. Amino acids: CASRARDREAFF.

The chain has TRBV7-3 and TRBJ2-7; the match to TRBD2 covers 12 bases. With 1 base clipped from V and 2 bases from J, the junction kept 3 bases outside the gene matches. This CDR3 is built from 16 residues. From germline, CDR1 is SGHTA and CDR2 FQGTGA. The CDR3 DNA sequence: TGTGCCAGCAGCTTAAGGGCTAGCGGGGGGGCCTACGAGCAGTACTTC. Protein product: CASSLRASGGAYEQYF.

The rearrangement uses TRBV11-3 and TRBJ2-3; D might be TRBD2 (6 bases). CDR3 length equals 16 residues. V lost 2 bases, J lost 1 base, and 13 bases lay in between. Germline V gene data show CDR1 as SGHNT and CDR2 as YENEEA. Here the CDR3 reads CASSLRLTGGTDTQYF. The CDR3 DNA sequence: TGTGCCAGCAGCTTACGACTAACGGGGGGCACAGATACGCAGTATTTT.

The chain links TRBV7-2 to TRBJ2-7; 7 bases fit TRBD2. Germline CDR1 reads SGHTA; CDR2 reads FQGNSA. V gave up 5 bases and J gave up 2 bases; unmatched junction bases: 9. CDR3 length equals 15 residues. This chain's CDR3 is CASSPGGSGTYEQYF. DNA of the CDR3: TGTGCCAGCAGCCCGGGGGGTAGTGGAACCTACGAGCAGTACTTC. The variable domain in full, completed from reference TRBV7-2 and TRBJ2-7, reads GAGVSQSPSNKVTEKGKDVELRCDPISGHTALYWYRQSLGQGLEFLIYFQGNSAPDKSGLPSDRFSAERTGGSVSTLTIQRTQQEDSAVYLCASSPGGSGTYEQYFGPGTRLTVT.

The V and J genes are TRBV6-1 and TRBJ2-1; TRBD1 agrees at 8 bases. J was trimmed by 10 bases and V by 5 bases; bases with no gene match: 13. There are 15 residues in the CDR3. Per the germline V gene, CDR1 is MNHNS and CDR2 is SASEGT. The chain's CDR3 is CASSQWTGRNEEQFF. The DNA for the CDR3 is TGTGCCAGCAGTCAATGGACAGGGAGAAACGAAGAGCAGTTCTTC.

The sample holds a few counts of this clone. J is TRBJ2-3 and V is TRBV11-2; TRBD1 might be the D (5 bases). This CDR3 has 14 amino acids. The ends were cut back, 2 bases at V and 2 bases at J, with 8 bases in the middle. CDR1 and CDR2 from the germline V gene are SGHAT and FQNNGV. The CDR3, as DNA: TGTGCCAGCAGCTTATGGACAACCACAGATACGCAGTATTTT. Protein: CASSLWTTTDTQYF.

This chain uses TRBV9 with TRBJ2-7; no clear D. The CDR3 runs 12 residues. The V end lost 0 bases, the J end lost 2 bases, and 3 bases lay between the germline ends. Germline V gene sequence: CDR1 SGDLS, CDR2 YYNGEE. The CDR3 sequence is CASSVATYEQYF. CDR3 coding DNA: TGTGCCAGCAGCGTAGCTACCTACGAGCAGTACTTC.

This clone is a singleton in its sample. This chain joins TRBV11-2 and TRBJ1-2; 8 nucleotides align to TRBD1. V gave up 3 bases and J gave up 5 bases; unmatched junction bases: 11. CDR3 length: 16 amino acids. Germline lookup yields CDR1 SGHAT and CDR2 FQNNGV. The chain's CDR3 is CASSFFPIQGAYGYTF. The CDR3 DNA sequence: TGTGCCAGCAGCTTTTTCCCGATTCAGGGGGCTTATGGCTACACCTTC.

The V gene is TRBV5-1, the J gene TRBJ1-3; TRBD1 agrees at 8 bases. The CDR3 is made up of 15 amino acids. The J segment lost 0 bases and the V segment lost 3 bases, leaving 2 bases of the junction unmatched. Germline CDR1 reads SGHRS; CDR2 reads YFSETQ. In nucleotides, the CDR3 is TGCGCCAGCAGCTCAGGGGGCAACTCTGGAAACACCATATATTTT. Its protein product is CASSSGGNSGNTIYF.

This chain connects TRBV10-3 to TRBJ2-7; 9 nucleotides align to TRBD1. CDR3 length: 16 residues. From germline, CDR1 is ENHRY and CDR2 SYGVKD. J lost 2 bases, V lost 3 bases, and 8 bases had no gene match. The CDR3 sequence: CAISDQRQGDAYEQYF. CDR3 DNA: TGTGCCATCAGTGACCAAAGACAGGGGGATGCCTACGAGCAGTACTTC.

This clone has a handful of counts. V is TRBV5-4 and J is TRBJ1-2, with D maybe TRBD1 (5 bases). Germline V CDR1 and CDR2: SGHNT, YYREEE (reference sequence). The CDR3 loop spans 14 amino acids. Trimming took off 4 bases at V and 0 bases at J, with 10 bases between the two ends. CDR3 sequence (DNA): TGTGCCAGCAGCGCGGGGGGGTCTAACTATGGCTACACCTTC. Amino acids: CASSAGGSNYGYTF.